This TCR beta chain was sequenced during a study of regulatory T cells in long-lasting Graves disease. The time point here: persistent/refractory GD, antithyroid drugs over 5 years with positive TRAb. RNA extracted from PBMCs served as the sequencing template. Clinicians diagnosed Graves' disease using American Thyroid Association guidelines. Germline CDR1 MRHNA, CDR2 SNTAGT. V was pared by 6 bases and J by 6 bases, with 8 bases of the junction left unmatched. This CDR3 contains 15 residues. Investigators prepared the TCR beta libraries by applying iRepertoire HTBI primers and Arm-PCR of CDR3 regions. TCRdb passed the multiplex PCR reads through MiXCR, listing each CDR3 protein once. Altogether around 400,000 distinct CDR3 sequences are present, 23% being singletons, with the ten largest covering approximately 28%. Study observations and caveats: Newly diagnosed disease favored TRBV20-1 and TRBJ2-1 over persistent disease. Patients whose Graves' disease persisted exhibited lower TCR diversity than those newly diagnosed.

This clonotype has at least ten counts. As yet, its antigen is unknown. This clonotype was sampled from a female donor with Graves disease. The chain is built from TRBV6-4 and TRBJ2-2, with TRBD1 matching 9 bases. This specimen was peripheral blood mononuclear cells (PBMCs), taken when the disease was refractory, from a patient treated with antithyroid drugs. The CDR3 sequence: CASSSGTGSPGELFF. CDR3 sequence (DNA): TGTGCCAGCAGCTCCGGGACAGGGTCCCCCGGGGAGCTGTTTTTT.